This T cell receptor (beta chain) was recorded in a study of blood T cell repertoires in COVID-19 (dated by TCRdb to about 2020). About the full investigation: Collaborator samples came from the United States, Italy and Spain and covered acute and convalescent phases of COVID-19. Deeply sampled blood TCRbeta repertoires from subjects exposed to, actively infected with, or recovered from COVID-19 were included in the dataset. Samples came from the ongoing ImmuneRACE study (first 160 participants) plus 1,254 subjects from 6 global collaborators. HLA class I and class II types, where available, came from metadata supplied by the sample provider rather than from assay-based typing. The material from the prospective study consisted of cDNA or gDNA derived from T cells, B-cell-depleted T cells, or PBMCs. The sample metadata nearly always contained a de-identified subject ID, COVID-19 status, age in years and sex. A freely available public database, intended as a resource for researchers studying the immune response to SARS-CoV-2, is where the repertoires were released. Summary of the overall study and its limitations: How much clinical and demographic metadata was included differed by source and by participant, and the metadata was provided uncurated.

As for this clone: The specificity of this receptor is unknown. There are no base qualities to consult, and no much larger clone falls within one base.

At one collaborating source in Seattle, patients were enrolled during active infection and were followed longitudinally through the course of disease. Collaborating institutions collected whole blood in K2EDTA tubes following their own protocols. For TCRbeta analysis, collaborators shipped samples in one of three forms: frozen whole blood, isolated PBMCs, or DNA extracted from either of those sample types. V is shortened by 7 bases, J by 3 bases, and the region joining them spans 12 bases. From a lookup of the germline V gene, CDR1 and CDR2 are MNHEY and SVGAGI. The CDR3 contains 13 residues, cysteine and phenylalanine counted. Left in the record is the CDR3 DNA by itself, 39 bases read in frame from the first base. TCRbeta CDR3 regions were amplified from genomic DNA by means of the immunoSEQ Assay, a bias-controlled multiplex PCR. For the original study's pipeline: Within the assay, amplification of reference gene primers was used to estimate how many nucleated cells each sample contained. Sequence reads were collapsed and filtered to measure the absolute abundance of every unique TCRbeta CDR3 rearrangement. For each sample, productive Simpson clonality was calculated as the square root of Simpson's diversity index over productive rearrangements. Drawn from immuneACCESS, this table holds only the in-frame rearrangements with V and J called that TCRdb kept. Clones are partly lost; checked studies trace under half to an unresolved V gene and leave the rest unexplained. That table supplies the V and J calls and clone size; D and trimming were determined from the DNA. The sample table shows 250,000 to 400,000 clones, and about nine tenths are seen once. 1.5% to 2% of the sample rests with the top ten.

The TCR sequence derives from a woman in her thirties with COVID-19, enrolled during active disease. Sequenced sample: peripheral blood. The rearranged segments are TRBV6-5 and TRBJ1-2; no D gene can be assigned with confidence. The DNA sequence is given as TGTGCCAGCACCGCAATGAGGGACTATGGCTACACCTTC. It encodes CASTAMRDYGYTF.